This paragraph reports one T cell receptor beta chain. Its antigen is unknown. The sample comes from a study of shared clonotypes between healthy human individuals. General observations from the study: Estimated richness values were generally larger in naive subsets than in memory subsets.

From germline, CDR1 is MNHNS and CDR2 SASEGT. The CDR3 length is 14 residues. V trimming: 4 bases; J trimming: 2 bases; junction bases outside the gene matches: 3. Every subset had its genomic DNA shared out evenly among several immunoSEQ plates. Each replicate PCR on the sorted subsets used 150 to 200 ng DNA (around 30,000 T cell genomes). Produced via immunoSEQ multiplex PCR; TCRdb's table is partial and in-frame only. Altogether approximately 2.3 million clones are present, roughly 93% being singletons, with the ten largest covering 0.35% to 0.45%. The chain is built from TRBV6-1 and TRBJ2-7; TRBD1 matches at 9 bases. Sequenced sample: naive CD4+ T cells from PBMCs. Subset indicated: CD45RA+ positively selected. The origin of this receptor is a man aged 18 to 30 in good health. Some clones in this sample may be carry-over from other donors' samples. The CDR3 DNA is TGTGCCAGCAGTGGAGGGACAGGGACCTACGAGCAGTACTTC. The encoded protein is CASSGGTGTYEQYF.